What follows is one T cell receptor (beta chain) and its context. These data are taken from a study of T cell changes during pregnancy in multiple sclerosis. The method was immunoSEQ multiplex PCR; TCRdb's version includes in-frame clones alone and lacks a portion of them. This sample yields under 40,000 clones, of which 90% to 95% are seen a single time; 0.43% belongs to the top ten. Germline values: CDR1 SNHLY, CDR2 FYNNEI. With 5 bases clipped from V and 4 bases from J, the junction kept 3 bases outside the gene matches. The CDR3 consists of 15 residues. V and J are TRBV2 and TRBJ2-5, with 14 bases that match TRBD2. The TCR originated in a female donor in good health, enrolled as a control in a pregnancy study. This specimen consisted of CD4+ T cells from peripheral blood mononuclear cells, obtained in the third trimester of pregnancy. The CDR3 DNA reads TGTGCCAGCAGTACAGGGACTAGCGGGGGAGAGACCCAGTACTTC. As protein: CASSTGTSGGETQYF.